This entry lists 3 T cell receptor beta chains sequenced from one sample in a study of cytomegalovirus exposure and HLA in healthy donors. This PCR relied on a set of 60 Vbeta primers and 13 Jbeta primers. The data were produced by immunoSEQ multiplex PCR, yet TCRdb's version contains in-frame clones alone and is incomplete. The data hold about 200,000 clones, with approximately 79% observed a single time. Input material: PBMCs. The receptors were sampled from a girl aged 10 to 17 in good health and CMV-seropositive.

This chain uses TRBV18 with TRBJ2-1; 7 bases align to TRBD2. The CDR3 covers 16 residues. CDR1 and CDR2 (germline): KGHSH, LQKENI. After removal of 3 bases from V and 0 bases from J, the junction contained 5 bases not matched to a gene. The CDR3 sequence: CASSPSGASSYNEQFF. The CDR3 DNA reads TGTGCCAGCTCACCCAGCGGGGCAAGCTCCTACAATGAGCAGTTCTTC.

This clone came up once. J is TRBJ2-2 and V is TRBV27; D is perhaps TRBD1 (6 bases). Germline V gene data show CDR1 as MNHEY and CDR2 as SMNVEV (reference sequence). The CDR3 contains 13 residues. Trimming took off 6 bases at V and 8 bases at J, with 13 bases between the two ends. CDR3 coding DNA: TGTGCCAGCAGGGTCACAGGGCGTGGGGAGCTGTTTTTT. This gives the protein CASRVTGRGELFF.

This chain connects TRBV5-4 to TRBJ2-7; no clear D gene. The CDR3 is made up of 13 amino acids. Deletions cut 4 bases from V and 0 bases from J, with 8 bases between. CDR1 is SGHNT, CDR2 YYREEE, per germline (reference sequence). The CDR3 coding sequence is TGTGCCAGCAGCACGCGGAGCTCCTACGAGCAGTACTTC. This encodes CASSTRSSYEQYF.